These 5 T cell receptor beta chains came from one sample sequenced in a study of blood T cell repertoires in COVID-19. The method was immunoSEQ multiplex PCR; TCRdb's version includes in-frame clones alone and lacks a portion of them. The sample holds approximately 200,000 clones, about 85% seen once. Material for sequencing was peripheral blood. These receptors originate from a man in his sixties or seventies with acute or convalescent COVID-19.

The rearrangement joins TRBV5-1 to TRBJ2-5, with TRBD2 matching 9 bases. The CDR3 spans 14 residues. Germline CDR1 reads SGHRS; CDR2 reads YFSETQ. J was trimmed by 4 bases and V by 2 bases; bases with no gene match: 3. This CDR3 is CASSFYSGRETQYF. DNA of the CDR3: TGCGCCAGCAGCTTCTATAGCGGGAGAGAGACCCAGTACTTC. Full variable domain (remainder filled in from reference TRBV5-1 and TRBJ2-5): KAGVTQTPRYLIKTRGQQVTLSCSPISGHRSVSWYQQTPGQGLQFLFEYFSETQRNKGNFPGRFSGRQFSNSRSEMNVSTLELGDSALYLCASSFYSGRETQYFGPGTRLLVL.

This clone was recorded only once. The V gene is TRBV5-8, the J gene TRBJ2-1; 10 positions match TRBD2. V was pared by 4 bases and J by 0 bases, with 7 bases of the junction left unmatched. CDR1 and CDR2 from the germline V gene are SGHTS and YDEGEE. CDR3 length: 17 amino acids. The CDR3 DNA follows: TGTGCCAGCAGCGCCGGACTAGCGGAAAGCTCCTACAATGAGCAGTTCTTC. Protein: CASSAGLAESSYNEQFF.

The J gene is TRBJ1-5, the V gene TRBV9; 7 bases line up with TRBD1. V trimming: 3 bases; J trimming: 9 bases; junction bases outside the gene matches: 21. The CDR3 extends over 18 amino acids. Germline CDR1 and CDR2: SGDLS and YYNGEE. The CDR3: CASSGNRQGLHISGPQHF. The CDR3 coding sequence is TGTGCCAGCAGCGGAAACCGACAGGGCCTTCATATCAGTGGGCCCCAGCATTTT.

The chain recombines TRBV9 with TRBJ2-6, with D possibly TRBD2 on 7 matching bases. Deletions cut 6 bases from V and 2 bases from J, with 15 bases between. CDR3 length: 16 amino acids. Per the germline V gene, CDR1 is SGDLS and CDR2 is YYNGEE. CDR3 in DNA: TGTGCCAGCAAGGCGGGGGCGAACGCTGGGGCCAACGTCCTGACTTTC. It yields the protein CASKAGANAGANVLTF.

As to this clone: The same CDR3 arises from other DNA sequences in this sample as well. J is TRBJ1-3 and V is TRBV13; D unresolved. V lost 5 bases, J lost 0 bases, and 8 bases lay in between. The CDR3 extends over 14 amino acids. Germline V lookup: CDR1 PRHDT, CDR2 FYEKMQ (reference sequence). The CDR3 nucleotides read TGTGCCAGCAGCAGGAGGGACTCTGGAAACACCATATATTTT. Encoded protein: CASSRRDSGNTIYF.